The present TCR beta chain was sequenced within a study of T cells in Graves' hyperthyroidism and ophthalmopathy. This clonotype has a count of ten or more. Amplification of TCR beta CDR3 regions was performed using RNA transcripts as template. The HTBI primer set drove a first-round RT-PCR of the TCR CDR3. TCRdb reprocessed the multiplex PCR reads with MiXCR, giving one entry per CDR3 protein. The profile shows under 550,000 distinct CDR3 sequences, about 13% of them singletons. The clonotype comes from a woman under 30 with Graves' hyperthyroidism. Sequenced: blood.

Written as DNA, the CDR3 is TGTGCCAGCAGCTACGGCCGGGCGCCAGATACGCAGTATTTT. It translates to CASSYGRAPDTQYF. V usage is TRBV11-2 and J usage is TRBJ2-3; D gene ambiguous. Germline V lookup: CDR1 SGHAT, CDR2 FQNNGV. V was shortened by 4 bases and J by 4 bases, with 12 bases between the two germline ends. This CDR3 is 14 amino acids long.